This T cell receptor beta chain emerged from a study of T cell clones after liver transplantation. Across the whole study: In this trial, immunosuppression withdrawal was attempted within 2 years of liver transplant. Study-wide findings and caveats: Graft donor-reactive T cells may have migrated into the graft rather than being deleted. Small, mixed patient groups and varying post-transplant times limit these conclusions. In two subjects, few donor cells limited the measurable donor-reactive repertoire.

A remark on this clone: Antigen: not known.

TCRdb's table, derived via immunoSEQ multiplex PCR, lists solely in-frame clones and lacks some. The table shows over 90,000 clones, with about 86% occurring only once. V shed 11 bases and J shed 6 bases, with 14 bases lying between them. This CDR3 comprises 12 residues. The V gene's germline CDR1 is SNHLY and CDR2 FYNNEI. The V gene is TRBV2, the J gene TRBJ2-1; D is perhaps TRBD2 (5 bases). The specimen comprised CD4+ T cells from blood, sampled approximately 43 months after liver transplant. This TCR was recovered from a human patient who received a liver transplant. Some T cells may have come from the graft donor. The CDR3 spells CAGGRGGNEQFF. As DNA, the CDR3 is TGTGCCGGAGGAAGAGGAGGCAATGAGCAGTTCTTC.